This entry features one TCR beta chain sequence. This entry is derived from a study of T cell responses to AZD1222 COVID-19 vaccine. Data came from immunoSEQ multiplex PCR; TCRdb stores just in-frame clones and leaves some out. The sample lists more than 50,000 clones, roughly 90% seen once, with 4% to 5% in the top ten. Looked up from germline, CDR1 is MGHRA and CDR2 is YSYEKL. The CDR3 length is 18 residues. V lost 5 bases and J 0 bases, leaving 22 bases between the germline ends. The sample was peripheral blood, taken on day 0 of AZD1222 vaccination. The receptor was isolated from an adult in good health. V usage is TRBV4-1 and J usage is TRBJ1-1; D perhaps matches TRBD1 (5 bases). The CDR3 protein is CASSGRSTGNGVNTEAFF. The CDR3 DNA sequence: TGCGCCAGCAGCGGGCGGAGTACAGGTAATGGGGTGAACACTGAAGCTTTCTTT.